Following are 26 T cell receptor beta chains from one sample sequenced in a study of graft-versus-host responses after intestinal transplantation. Antigens for these TCRs are unknown. Assay used: immunoSEQ multiplex PCR; TCRdb lists only in-frame clones, some missing. Here the sample spans about 97,000 clones, about nine tenths being singletons. Material: unstimulated CD4+ T cells sorted from spleen or lymph node cells, obtained before transplant. All receptors come from a human donor who was the organ donor for an intestinal transplant.

The J gene is TRBJ1-2, the V gene TRBV2; TRBD1 might be the D (6 bases). The V end lost 4 bases, the J end lost 4 bases, and 10 bases lay between the germline ends. Germline CDR1 reads SNHLY; CDR2 reads FYNNEI. The CDR3 totals 13 residues. The CDR3 sequence is CASSVKQGYGYTF. The CDR3 DNA sequence: TGTGCCAGCAGTGTAAAACAGGGCTATGGCTACACCTTC.

This clone occurred once. This chain links TRBV7-9 with TRBJ1-2; no reliable D call. Looked up from germline, CDR1 is SEHNR and CDR2 is FQNEAQ (reference sequence). There are 11 residues in the CDR3. Trimming removed 10 bases at V and 7 bases at J, with 13 bases between. The CDR3 spells CATRGFSGYTF. The CDR3 DNA follows: TGTGCCACCCGCGGGTTCTCTGGCTACACCTTC.

CDR3 bases: TGTGCCAGCAGCCAACAGGGGGCGAACACTGAAGCTTTCTTT. Protein sequence: CASSQQGANTEAFF. V is TRBV14 and J is TRBJ1-1; 8 nucleotides align to TRBD1. Germline assignment: CDR1 SGHDN and CDR2 FVKESK. This CDR3 has 14 amino acids. The V gene end was trimmed by 2 bases and the J gene end by 1 base; junction bases not matched to a gene: 0.

The CDR3 loop is CASRLTDGYTF. The CDR3 DNA sequence: TGTGCCAGCAGGTTGACAGATGGCTACACCTTC. The chain has TRBV7-2 and TRBJ1-2; tentative D call: TRBD1 (5 bases). V was trimmed by 6 bases and J by 6 bases, leaving 8 bases between them. Per the germline V gene, CDR1 is SGHTA and CDR2 is FQGNSA. CDR3 length equals 11 residues.

As DNA, the CDR3 is TGTGCCAGCACCCTCGGCCGGTTTCCCACAGGGGCATTTGGCTACACCTTC. It codes for CASTLGRFPTGAFGYTF. This chain joins TRBV5-8 and TRBJ1-2; 7 nucleotides align to TRBD1. V shed 6 bases and J 7 bases; nucleotides not matched to a gene: 21. Germline CDR1 reads SGHTS; CDR2 reads YDEGEE. The CDR3 consists of 17 residues.

The gene calls are TRBV5-1 and TRBJ1-1, with D perhaps matching TRBD1 (5 bases). From germline, CDR1 is SGHRS and CDR2 YFSETQ. The CDR3 sequence is 14 residues long. Trimming cost V 4 bases and J 1 base, with 11 bases left between them. The CDR3 coding sequence is TGCGCCAGCAGCAACAGGACGGCGAACACTGAAGCTTTCTTT. Protein sequence: CASSNRTANTEAFF. Full variable domain (remainder filled in from reference TRBV5-1 and TRBJ1-1): KAGVTQTPRYLIKTRGQQVTLSCSPISGHRSVSWYQQTPGQGLQFLFEYFSETQRNKGNFPGRFSGRQFSNSRSEMNVSTLELGDSALYLCASSNRTANTEAFFGQGTRLTVV.

J is TRBJ1-2 and V is TRBV5-4, with 7 bases aligning to TRBD1. CDR1 and CDR2 (germline): SGHNT, YYREEE (reference sequence). The CDR3 loop spans 12 amino acids. J lost 4 bases, V lost 7 bases, and 4 bases had no gene match. The CDR3 DNA is TGTGCCAGCCATAGACAGGGCTATGGCTACACCTTC. It encodes CASHRQGYGYTF.

The V call is TRBV6-1, the J call TRBJ2-7; TRBD2 might be the D (5 bases). This CDR3 comprises 14 residues. V gave up 5 bases and J gave up 3 bases, with 14 bases separating them. Germline V CDR1 and CDR2: MNHNS, SASEGT. The CDR3 coding sequence is TGTGCCAGCAGTTCCCGGACTCAAGACTACGAGCAGTACTTC. It translates to CASSSRTQDYEQYF.

The chain couples TRBV4-2 to TRBJ2-5; 11 nucleotides agree with TRBD2. The J call is uncertain, as TRBJ2-7 better fits the DNA end. The CDR3 is 18 residues long. CDR1 is LGHNA, CDR2 YNFKEQ, per germline. DNA for the CDR3: TGTGCCAGCAGCCAAGGGGAACTAGCGGGGGCCTTCTCCTACGAGCAGTACTTC. Translated, it gives CASSQGELAGAFSYEQYF.

V gene TRBV7-2 combines with J gene TRBJ2-3; 10 bases are a match to TRBD2. Losses at the gene ends were 0 bases for V and 4 bases for J; bases not matched to a gene: 4. The CDR3 contains 16 residues. Germline loops: CDR1 SGHTA, CDR2 FQGNSA. The CDR3 region is CASSLALAGEADTQYF. DNA for the CDR3: TGTGCCAGCAGCTTAGCGCTAGCGGGGGAGGCAGATACGCAGTATTTT.

The V and J genes are TRBV14 and TRBJ2-1, with D maybe TRBD2 (6 bases). This CDR3 spans 16 amino acids. Trimming took off 4 bases at V and 0 bases at J, with 13 bases between the two ends. Germline V lookup: CDR1 SGHDN, CDR2 FVKESK. The CDR3 DNA reads as TGTGCCAGCAGCCTTTTGGGGGGAAGCTCCTACAATGAGCAGTTCTTC. Protein product: CASSLLGGSSYNEQFF.

This chain joins TRBV19 and TRBJ1-2; no clear D. The germline V gene encodes CDR1 LNHDA and CDR2 SQIVND (reference sequence). The CDR3 is 15 amino acids. Trimming cost V 1 base and J 3 bases, with 12 bases left between them. As DNA, the CDR3 is TGTGCCAGTAGTATAGTTGGCAGGCCAGACTATGGCTACACCTTC. Translating it yields CASSIVGRPDYGYTF.

This sequence joins TRBV6-5 and TRBJ2-3; perhaps TRBD1 as D (5 bases). Germline V gene sequence: CDR1 MNHEY, CDR2 SVGAGI. CDR3 size: 14 residues. V lost 6 bases and J 0 bases, leaving 10 bases between the germline ends. The chain's CDR3 is CASRGLLSTDTQYF. The CDR3 DNA reads TGTGCCAGCAGGGGGCTCCTAAGCACAGATACGCAGTATTTT.

This chain joins TRBV7-9 and TRBJ2-2; 8 nucleotides agree with TRBD1. Germline CDR1 reads SEHNR; CDR2 reads FQNEAQ (reference sequence). This CDR3 spans 15 amino acids. V shed 4 bases and J 1 base; nucleotides not matched to a gene: 2. The CDR3 is CASSSTGGNTGELFF. The CDR3 bases are TGTGCCAGCAGCTCTACAGGGGGGAACACCGGGGAGCTGTTTTTT. The complete variable domain, with remaining parts taken from reference TRBV7-9 and TRBJ2-2, reads DTGVSQNPRHKITKRGQNVTFRCDPISEHNRLYWYRQTLGQGPEFLTYFQNEAQLEKSRLLSDRFSAERPKGSFSTLEIQRTEQGDSAMYLCASSSTGGNTGELFFGEGSRLTVL.

CDR3 in DNA: TGCGCCAGCAGCTTGGTCCGGACTTGGGAAAACACTGAAGCTTTCTTT. Encoded protein: CASSLVRTWENTEAFF. The rearrangement joins TRBV5-1 to TRBJ1-1; D call uncertain. In germline, CDR1 is SGHRS, CDR2 YFSETQ. The length of the CDR3 is 16 residues. The V gene lost 0 bases and the J gene lost 2 bases, with 14 bases spanning the gap.

This chain connects TRBV5-1 to TRBJ2-7, with D hard to call. V was trimmed by 2 bases and J by 3 bases, leaving 9 bases between them. Germline-derived CDR1 and CDR2 are SGHRS and YFSETQ. The CDR3 has 13 amino acids. CDR3 region: CASSFDWIYEQYF. The CDR3 coding sequence is TGCGCCAGCAGCTTCGACTGGATCTACGAGCAGTACTTC.

V and J are TRBV7-6 and TRBJ2-5; the match to TRBD1 covers 7 bases. V shed 0 bases and J 7 bases; nucleotides not matched to a gene: 5. CDR3 size: 14 residues. In germline, CDR1 is SGHVS, CDR2 FNYEAQ. Here the CDR3 reads CASSLAGGWRTQYF. The CDR3 bases are TGTGCCAGCAGCTTAGCAGGGGGCTGGCGGACCCAGTACTTC.

The chain uses TRBV19 and TRBJ1-2; no firm D call. Deletions cut 6 bases from V and 8 bases from J, with 22 bases between. The germline V gene encodes CDR1 LNHDA and CDR2 SQIVND (reference sequence). CDR3 size: 15 residues. This CDR3 reads CASRIQLQIRWGYTF. The CDR3, as DNA: TGTGCCAGTAGGATTCAGTTACAGATACGATGGGGCTACACCTTC.

The chain combines TRBV7-2 with TRBJ1-1, with TRBD1 matching over 8 bases. CDR3 length: 13 amino acids. Germline lookup yields CDR1 SGHTA and CDR2 FQGNSA. V lost 5 bases, J lost 9 bases, and 8 bases stayed unmatched. CDR3 region: CASSRAQGAKAFF. The CDR3 nucleotides read TGTGCCAGCAGCCGCGCCCAGGGGGCCAAAGCTTTCTTT.

The chain couples TRBV4-2 to TRBJ2-2; no firm D call. V dropped 1 base and J dropped 0 bases, with 6 bases sitting between them. CDR1 and CDR2 from the germline V gene are LGHNA and YNFKEQ. This CDR3 region has 15 residues. The CDR3: CASSQGRANTGELFF. The CDR3 DNA sequence: TGTGCCAGCAGCCAAGGAAGAGCGAACACCGGGGAGCTGTTTTTT.

This clone was counted a few times. J is TRBJ2-2 and V is TRBV9, with D unresolved. V was trimmed by 3 bases and J by 3 bases, leaving 18 bases between them. The CDR3 consists of 17 residues. Germline CDR1 reads SGDLS; CDR2 reads YYNGEE. Here the CDR3 reads CASSATRIFKDTGELFF. In nucleotides, the CDR3 is TGTGCCAGCAGCGCGACACGGATCTTCAAAGACACCGGGGAGCTGTTTTTT.

This chain joins TRBV4-1 and TRBJ2-7, with TRBD2 matching 10 bases. V lost 1 base, J lost 7 bases, and 10 bases stayed unmatched. The CDR3 has 16 residues. Germline V CDR1 and CDR2: MGHRA, YSYEKL. CDR3 protein: CASSQALERGGGEQYF. The CDR3 DNA follows: TGCGCCAGCAGCCAAGCCCTTGAGCGGGGGGGAGGGGAGCAGTACTTC.

The chain couples TRBV28 to TRBJ2-2; D remains ambiguous. Trimming left V 3 bases short and J 6 bases short, with 5 bases between. Germline CDR1 and CDR2: MDHEN and SYDVKM. The CDR3 is made up of 12 amino acids. The CDR3 nucleotides read TGTGCCAGCAGTTTTAGAGCCGGGGAGCTGTTTTTT. Its translation: CASSFRAGELFF.

This clone has just one count. The chain joins TRBV19 to TRBJ1-6; 7 bases match TRBD1. This CDR3 comprises 14 residues. Germline CDR1 is LNHDA and CDR2 is SQIVND (reference sequence). With V trimmed by 5 bases and J by 8 bases, 6 bases remained unmatched. The CDR3 DNA reads as TGTGCCAGTAGTGCGAGGGACAGAGATTCACCCCTCCACTTT. Residues: CASSARDRDSPLHF.

In this sample, this clone turned up once. Other DNA variants within this sample encode the same CDR3. The chain is built from TRBV5-1 and TRBJ2-2; the match to TRBD2 covers 7 bases. Looked up from germline, CDR1 is SGHRS and CDR2 is YFSETQ. The CDR3 has 15 amino acids. V dropped 3 bases and J dropped 0; count of bases not matched to a gene: 2. CDR3 loop: CASSYGGANTGELFF. In nucleotides, the CDR3 is TGCGCCAGCAGCTATGGGGGGGCGAACACCGGGGAGCTGTTTTTT.

This chain links TRBV28 with TRBJ1-2; 7 nucleotides line up with TRBD1. V lost 6 bases and J lost 4; bases outside the gene matches: 8. The CDR3 consists of 14 residues. Germline CDR1 is MDHEN and CDR2 is SYDVKM. The CDR3 region is CASRTTGVVYGYTF. The CDR3 bases are TGTGCCAGCAGGACAACAGGGGTGGTCTATGGCTACACCTTC.